This T cell receptor (beta chain) was captured by sequencing in a study of T cell responses to AZD1222 COVID-19 vaccine. TCRdb's table, derived via immunoSEQ multiplex PCR, lists solely in-frame clones and lacks some. The sample holds approximately 150,000 clones, about 91% seen once. Study results and caveats: In a largely white British group with more females than males, clonal diversity was possibly underestimated. Regions 160-218 and 743-854 held dominance among vaccine-associated CD4 TCRs, which spanned spike.

The CDR3 has 13 residues. Germline V gene sequence: CDR1 SGHAT, CDR2 FQNNGV. On this clone: Its cognate antigen is unknown. A read error may produce the germline difference seen at one junction end. Other DNA sequences from this sample encode an identical CDR3 as well.

This chain joins TRBV11-2 and TRBJ1-5; D unresolved. This clonotype was obtained from an adult who received the AZD1222 COVID-19 vaccine. This specimen was peripheral blood, taken 28 days after the second AZD1222 dose. CDR3 bases: TGCGCCAGCAGCTTAGAAAGCAATCAGCCCCAGCATTTT. Protein: CASSLESNQPQHF.